This entry is about one T cell receptor (beta chain). Data came from immunoSEQ multiplex PCR; TCRdb stores just in-frame clones and leaves some out. This table holds 130,000 to 150,000 clones, around 81% found once. The entry originates in a study of blood T cell repertoires in COVID-19. Looked up from germline, CDR1 is SNHLY and CDR2 is FYNNEI. Trimming at V came to 7 bases and at J to 5 bases, leaving 11 bases not matched to a gene. This CDR3 has 16 residues. This sequence joins TRBV2 and TRBJ2-5; TRBD1 aligns across 12 bases. This clonotype was obtained from a human donor with acute or convalescent COVID-19. The donor label of this sample is uncertain. Sequencing used peripheral blood. The CDR3 DNA follows: TGTGCCAGCACTATGGGACAGGGGGCCCCTTGGGAGACCCAGTACTTC. Translation: CASTMGQGAPWETQYF.